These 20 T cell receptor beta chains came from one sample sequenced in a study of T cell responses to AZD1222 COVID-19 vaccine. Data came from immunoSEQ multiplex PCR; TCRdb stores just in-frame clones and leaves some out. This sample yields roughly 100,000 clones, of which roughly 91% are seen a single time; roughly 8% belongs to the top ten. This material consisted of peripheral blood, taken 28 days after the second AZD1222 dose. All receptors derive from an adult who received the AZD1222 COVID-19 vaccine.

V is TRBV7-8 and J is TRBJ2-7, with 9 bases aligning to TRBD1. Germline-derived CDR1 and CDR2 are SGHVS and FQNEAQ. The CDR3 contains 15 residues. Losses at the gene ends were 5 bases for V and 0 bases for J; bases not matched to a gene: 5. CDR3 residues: CASSGTGGASYEQYF. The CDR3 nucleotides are TGTGCCAGCAGCGGTACAGGGGGCGCCTCCTACGAGCAGTACTTC. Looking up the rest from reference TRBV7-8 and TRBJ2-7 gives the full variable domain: GAGVSQSPRYKVAKRGQDVALRCDPISGHVSLFWYQQALGQGPEFLTYFQNEAQLDKSGLPSDRFFAERPEGSVSTLKIQRTQQEDSAVYLCASSGTGGASYEQYFGPGTRLTVT.

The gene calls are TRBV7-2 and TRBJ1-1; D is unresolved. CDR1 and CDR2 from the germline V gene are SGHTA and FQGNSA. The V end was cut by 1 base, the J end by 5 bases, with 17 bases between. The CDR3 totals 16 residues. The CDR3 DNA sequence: TGTGCCAGCAGCTTAGTAGATATCTGGCGGCTGACTGAAGCTTTCTTT. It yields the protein CASSLVDIWRLTEAFF.

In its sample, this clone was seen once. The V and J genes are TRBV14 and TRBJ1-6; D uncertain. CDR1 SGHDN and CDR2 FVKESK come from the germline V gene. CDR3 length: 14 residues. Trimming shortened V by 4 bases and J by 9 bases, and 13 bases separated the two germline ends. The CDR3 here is CASSLRLSSSPLHF. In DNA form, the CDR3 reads TGTGCCAGCAGCCTTAGACTATCATCTTCACCCCTCCACTTT.

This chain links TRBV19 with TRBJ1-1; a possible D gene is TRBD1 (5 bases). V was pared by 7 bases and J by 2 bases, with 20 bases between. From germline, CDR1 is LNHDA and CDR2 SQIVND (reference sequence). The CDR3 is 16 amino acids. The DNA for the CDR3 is TGTGCCAGTACCTTACAGGCGGGGTTAATAAACACTGAAGCTTTCTTT. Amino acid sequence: CASTLQAGLINTEAFF.

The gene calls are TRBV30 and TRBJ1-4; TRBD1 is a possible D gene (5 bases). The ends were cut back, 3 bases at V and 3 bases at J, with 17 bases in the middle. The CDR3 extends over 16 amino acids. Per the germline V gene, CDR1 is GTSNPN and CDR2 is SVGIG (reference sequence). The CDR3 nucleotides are TGTGCCTGGAGGGCTGATACCGGGACTCCTAATGAAAAACTGTTTTTT. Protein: CAWRADTGTPNEKLFF.

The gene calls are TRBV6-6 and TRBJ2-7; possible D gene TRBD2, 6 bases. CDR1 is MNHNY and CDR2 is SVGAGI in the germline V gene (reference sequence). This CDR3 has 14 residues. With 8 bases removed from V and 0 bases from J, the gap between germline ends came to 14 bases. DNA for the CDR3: TGTGCCAGCGGCCGGGACTCTATCTCCTACGAGCAGTACTTC. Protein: CASGRDSISYEQYF.

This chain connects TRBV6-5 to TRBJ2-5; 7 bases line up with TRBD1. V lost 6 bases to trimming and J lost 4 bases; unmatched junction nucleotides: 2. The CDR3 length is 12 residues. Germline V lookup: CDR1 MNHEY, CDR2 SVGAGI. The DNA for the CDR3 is TGTGCCAGCAGGACAGGGCGAGAGACCCAGTACTTC. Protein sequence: CASRTGRETQYF.

CDR3 loop: CASSEEVSSYEQYF. CDR3 nucleotide sequence: TGCGCCAGCAGTGAGGAGGTCAGCTCCTACGAGCAGTACTTC. The chain joins TRBV10-2 to TRBJ2-7; D not certain. This CDR3 is 14 amino acids long. The V end was cut by 2 bases, the J end by 0 bases, with 8 bases between. Germline CDR1 reads WSHSY; CDR2 reads SAAADI.

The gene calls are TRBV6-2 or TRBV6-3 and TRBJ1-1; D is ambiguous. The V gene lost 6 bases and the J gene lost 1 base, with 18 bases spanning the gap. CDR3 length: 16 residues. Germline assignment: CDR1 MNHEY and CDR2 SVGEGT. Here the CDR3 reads CASSPVSREGNTEAFF. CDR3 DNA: TGTGCCAGCAGCCCCGTGAGTAGGGAGGGGAACACTGAAGCTTTCTTT.

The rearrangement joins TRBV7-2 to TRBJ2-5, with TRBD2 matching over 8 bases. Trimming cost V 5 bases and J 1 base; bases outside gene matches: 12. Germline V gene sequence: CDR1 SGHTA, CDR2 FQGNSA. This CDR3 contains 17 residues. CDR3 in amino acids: CASSPQGRGVPQETQYF. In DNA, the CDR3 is TGTGCCAGCAGCCCCCAGGGGCGGGGGGTACCCCAAGAGACCCAGTACTTC.

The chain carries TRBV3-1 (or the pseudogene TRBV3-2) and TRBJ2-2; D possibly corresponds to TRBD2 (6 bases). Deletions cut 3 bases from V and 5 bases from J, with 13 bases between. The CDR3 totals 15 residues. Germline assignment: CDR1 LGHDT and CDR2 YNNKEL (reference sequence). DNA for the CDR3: TGTGCCAGCAGCCACCATGGACTATTTACCGGGGAGCTGTTTTTT. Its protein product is CASSHHGLFTGELFF.

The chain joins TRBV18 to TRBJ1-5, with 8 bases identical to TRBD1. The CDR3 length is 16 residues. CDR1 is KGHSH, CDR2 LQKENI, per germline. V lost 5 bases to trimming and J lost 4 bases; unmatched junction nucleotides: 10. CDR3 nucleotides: TGTGCCAGCTCAGCGGGACCGGGACAGGAGAATCAGCCCCAGCATTTT. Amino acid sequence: CASSAGPGQENQPQHF. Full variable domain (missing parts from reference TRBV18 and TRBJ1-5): NAGVMQNPRHLVRRRGQEARLRCSPMKGHSHVYWYRQLPEEGLKFMVYLQKENIIDESGMPKERFSAEFPKEGPSILRIQQVVRGDSAAYFCASSAGPGQENQPQHFGDGTRLSIL.

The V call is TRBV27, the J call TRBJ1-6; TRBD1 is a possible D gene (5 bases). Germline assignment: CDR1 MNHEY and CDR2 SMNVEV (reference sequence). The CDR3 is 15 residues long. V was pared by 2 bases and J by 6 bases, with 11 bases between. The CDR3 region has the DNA TGTGCCAGCAGTTTAAAAAGACAGTTTAATTCACCCCTCCACTTT. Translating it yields CASSLKRQFNSPLHF.

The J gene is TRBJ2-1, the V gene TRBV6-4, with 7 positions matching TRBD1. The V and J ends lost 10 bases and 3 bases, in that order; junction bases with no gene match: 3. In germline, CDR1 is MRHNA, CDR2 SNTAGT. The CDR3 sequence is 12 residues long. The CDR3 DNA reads TGTGCCACCCGGGACAGCTACAATGAGCAGTTCTTC. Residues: CATRDSYNEQFF.

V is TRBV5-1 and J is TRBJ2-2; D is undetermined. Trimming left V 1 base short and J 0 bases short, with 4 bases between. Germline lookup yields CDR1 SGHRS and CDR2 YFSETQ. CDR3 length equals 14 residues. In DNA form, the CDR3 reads TGCGCCAGCAGCTTGTCTACGAACACCGGGGAGCTGTTTTTT. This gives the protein CASSLSTNTGELFF.

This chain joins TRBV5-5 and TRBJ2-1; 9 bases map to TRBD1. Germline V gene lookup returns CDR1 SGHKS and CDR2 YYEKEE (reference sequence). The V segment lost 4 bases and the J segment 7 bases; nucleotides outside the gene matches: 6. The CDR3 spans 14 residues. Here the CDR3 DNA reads TGTGCCAGCAGCCTGGGACAGGGCCCGAATGAGCAGTTCTTC. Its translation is CASSLGQGPNEQFF.

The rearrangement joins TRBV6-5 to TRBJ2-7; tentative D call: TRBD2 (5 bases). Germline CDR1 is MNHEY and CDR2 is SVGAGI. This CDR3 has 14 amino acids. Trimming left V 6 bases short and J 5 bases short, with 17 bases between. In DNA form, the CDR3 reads TGTGCCAGCAGAGTAGCGAGGCGGTCAGACGAGCAGTACTTC. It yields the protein CASRVARRSDEQYF.

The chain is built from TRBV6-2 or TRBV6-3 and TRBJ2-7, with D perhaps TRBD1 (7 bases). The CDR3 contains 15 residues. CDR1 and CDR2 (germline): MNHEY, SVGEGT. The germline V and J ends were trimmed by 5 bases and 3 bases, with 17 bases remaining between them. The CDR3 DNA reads TGTGCCAGCAGTCTGGAGGGGACAGCCGACTACGAGCAGTACTTC. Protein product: CASSLEGTADYEQYF.

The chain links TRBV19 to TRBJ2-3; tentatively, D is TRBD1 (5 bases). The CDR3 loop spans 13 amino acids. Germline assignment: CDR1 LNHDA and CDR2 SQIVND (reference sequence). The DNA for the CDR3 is TGTGCTACCTCTCAGGGTCCTTTAGATACGCAGTATTTT. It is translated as CATSQGPLDTQYF. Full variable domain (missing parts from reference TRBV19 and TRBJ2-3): DGGITQSPKYLFRKEGQNVTLSCEQNLNHDAMYWYRQDPGQGLRLIYYSQIVNDFQKGDIAEGYSVSREKKESFPLTVTSAQKNPTAFYLCATSQGPLDTQYFGPGTRLTVL.

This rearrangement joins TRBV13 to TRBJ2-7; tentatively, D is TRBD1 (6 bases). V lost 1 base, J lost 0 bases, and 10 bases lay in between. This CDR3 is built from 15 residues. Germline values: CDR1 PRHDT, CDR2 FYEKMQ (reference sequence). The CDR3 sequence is CASSLVQGSSYEQYF. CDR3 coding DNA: TGTGCCAGCAGCTTAGTACAGGGAAGCTCCTACGAGCAGTACTTC.